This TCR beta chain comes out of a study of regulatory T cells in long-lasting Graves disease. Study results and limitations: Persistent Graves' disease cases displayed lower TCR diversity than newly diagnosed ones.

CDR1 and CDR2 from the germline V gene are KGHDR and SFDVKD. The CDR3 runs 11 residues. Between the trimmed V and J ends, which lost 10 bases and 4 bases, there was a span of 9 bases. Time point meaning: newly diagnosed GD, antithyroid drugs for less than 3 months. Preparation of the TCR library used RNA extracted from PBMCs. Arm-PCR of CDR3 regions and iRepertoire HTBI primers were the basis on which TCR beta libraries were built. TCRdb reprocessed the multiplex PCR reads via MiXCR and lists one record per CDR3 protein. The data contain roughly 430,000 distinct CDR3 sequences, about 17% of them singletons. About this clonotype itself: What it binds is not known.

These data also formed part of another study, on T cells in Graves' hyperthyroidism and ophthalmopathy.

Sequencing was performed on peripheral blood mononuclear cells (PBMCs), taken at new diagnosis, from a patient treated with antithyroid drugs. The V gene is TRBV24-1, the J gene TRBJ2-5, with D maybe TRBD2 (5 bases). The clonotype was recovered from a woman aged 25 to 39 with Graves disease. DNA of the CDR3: TGTGCCACTGCGGGCGGAGAGACCCAGTACTTC. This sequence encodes CATAGGETQYF.